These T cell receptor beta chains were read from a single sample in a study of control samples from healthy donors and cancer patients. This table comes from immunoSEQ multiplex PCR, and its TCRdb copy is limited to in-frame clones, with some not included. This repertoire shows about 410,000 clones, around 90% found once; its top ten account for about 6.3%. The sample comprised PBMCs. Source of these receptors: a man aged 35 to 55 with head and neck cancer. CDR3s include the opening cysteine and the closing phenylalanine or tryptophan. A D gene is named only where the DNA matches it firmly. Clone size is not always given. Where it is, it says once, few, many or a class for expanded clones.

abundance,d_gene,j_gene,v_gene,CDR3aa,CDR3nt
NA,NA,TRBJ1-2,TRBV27,CASSSDSLRTGYTF,TGTGCCAGCAGTTCTGACTCCCTGCGGACTGGCTACACCTTC
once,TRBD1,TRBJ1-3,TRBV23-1,CASIRQGKAGNTIYF,TGCGCCAGCATTCGACAGGGGAAAGCTGGAAACACCATATATTTT
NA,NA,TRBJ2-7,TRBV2,CASSELVAYEQYF,TGTGCCAGCAGTGAACTAGTGGCCTACGAGCAGTACTTC
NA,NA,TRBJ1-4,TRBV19,CASNVGSYNEKLFF,TGTGCCAGTAACGTGGGGTCCTATAATGAAAAACTGTTTTTT
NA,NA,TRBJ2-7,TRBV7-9,CASSLGQASYEQYF,TGTGCCAGCAGCTTAGGACAGGCGTCCTACGAGCAGTACTTC
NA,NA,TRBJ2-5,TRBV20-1,CSARRTETQYF,TGCAGTGCTCGTAGGACAGAGACCCAGTACTTC
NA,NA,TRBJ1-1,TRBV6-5,CASSYSRYTEAFF,TGTGCCAGCAGTTACTCGAGGTACACTGAAGCTTTCTTT
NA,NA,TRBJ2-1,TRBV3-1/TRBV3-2,CASSQESLWSSYNEQFF,TGTGCCAGCAGCCAAGAGTCCCTCTGGAGCTCCTACAATGAGCAGTTCTTC
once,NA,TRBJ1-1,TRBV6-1,CASSEGRTGMTFF,TGTGCCAGCAGTGAAGGAAGAACAGGGATGACTTTCTTT
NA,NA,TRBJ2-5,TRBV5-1,CASSLAGETQYF,TGCGCCAGCAGCTTGGCTGGGGAGACCCAGTACTTC
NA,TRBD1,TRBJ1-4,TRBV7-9,CASSLWTGGNEKLFF,TGTGCCAGCAGCCTTTGGACAGGGGGGAATGAAAAACTGTTTTTT
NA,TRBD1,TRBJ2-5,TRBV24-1,CATSLSGTVQETQYF,TGTGCCACCAGCCTGTCCGGGACAGTCCAAGAGACCCAGTACTTC
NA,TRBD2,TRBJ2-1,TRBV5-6,CASSLGGRAGNEQFF,TGTGCCAGCAGCTTGGGCGGGAGAGCGGGCAATGAGCAGTTCTTC
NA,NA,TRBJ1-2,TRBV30,CAWSWSANYGYTF,TGTGCCTGGAGTTGGTCCGCTAACTATGGCTACACCTTC
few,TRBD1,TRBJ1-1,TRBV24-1,CATRGQGTEAFF,TGTGCCACCAGAGGACAGGGCACTGAAGCTTTCTTT